These T cell receptor beta chains were read from a single sample in a study of blood T cell repertoires in COVID-19. Here immunoSEQ multiplex PCR was the method, and the copy in TCRdb shows in-frame clones only, minus some. The profile shows 200,000 to 250,000 clones, 65% to 90% of them singletons. The sample was peripheral blood. Receptors originate from a human donor in a cohort sampled during active COVID-19. CDR3s include the opening cysteine and the closing phenylalanine or tryptophan. A D gene is named only where the DNA matches it firmly. Clone size is not always given. Where it is, it says once, few, many or a class for expanded clones.

j_gene | d_gene | abundance | v_gene | CDR3nt | CDR3aa
TRBJ2-7 | TRBD1 | NA | TRBV29-1 | TGCAGCGTTCAGAAGGGGACAGGGGGCTACGAGCAGTACTTC | CSVQKGTGGYEQYF
TRBJ1-1 | NA | NA | TRBV24-1 | TGTGCCACCAGTGATGACAGGAACACTGAAGCTTTCTTT | CATSDDRNTEAFF
TRBJ1-1 | NA | NA | TRBV3-1/TRBV3-2 | TGTGCCAGCAGCCGGCGTGGCAGGGAGAACACTGAAGCTTTCTTT | CASSRRGRENTEAFF
TRBJ2-7 | NA | NA | TRBV24-1 | TGTGCCACCAGTGAGGGCCGCGTCTCCTACGAGCAGTACTTC | CATSEGRVSYEQYF
TRBJ1-4 | TRBD1 | NA | TRBV19 | TGTGCCAGTAGTATAGGATATGGGACAGGGAATGAAAAACTGTTTTTT | CASSIGYGTGNEKLFF
TRBJ2-2 | NA | few | TRBV25-1 | TGTGCCAGCAGTGGACAGGAACACACCGGGGAGCTGTTTTTT | CASSGQEHTGELFF
TRBJ1-4 | NA | once | TRBV7-9 | TGTGCCAGCAGCTTAGATGGGACTGCGAATGAAAAACTGTTTTTT | CASSLDGTANEKLFF
TRBJ1-1 | TRBD1 | NA | TRBV18 | TGTGCCAGCTCGCAAGACAGGGGGAACACTGAAGCTTTCTTT | CASSQDRGNTEAFF
TRBJ2-7 | NA | NA | TRBV6-2/TRBV6-3 | TGTGCCAGCAGTTACAAGGGGGAGGGCCGCTACGAGCAGTACTTC | CASSYKGEGRYEQYF
TRBJ2-5 | NA | once | TRBV5-1 | TGCGCCAGCAGCTTGGCCAGTACACCATACCAAGAGACCCAGTACTTC | CASSLASTPYQETQYF
TRBJ2-3 | NA | NA | TRBV19 | TGTGCCAGTAGTTCCTCACTCTCTCTCTACGATACGCAGTATTTT | CASSSSLSLYDTQYF
TRBJ1-4 | NA | NA | TRBV24-1 | TGTGCCACCAGTGATCGACAGCTTTCTAATGAAAAACTGTTTTTT | CATSDRQLSNEKLFF
TRBJ2-2 | NA | NA | TRBV11-3 | TGTGCCAGCAGCTTGGCACCTCCGAACACCGGGGAGCTGTTTTTT | CASSLAPPNTGELFF
TRBJ2-7 | NA | NA | TRBV10-3 | TGTGCCATCAAGCCCAGGGACTACGAGCAGTACTTC | CAIKPRDYEQYF
TRBJ1-1 | NA | NA | TRBV9 | TGTGCCAGCAGCCCAGGGGACACTGAAGCTTTCTTT | CASSPGDTEAFF
TRBJ1-2 | TRBD1 | NA | TRBV19 | TGTGCCAGTAGTAGCACCGGGACAGGGAAGGGCTACACCTTC | CASSSTGTGKGYTF
TRBJ1-4 | NA | once | TRBV6-6 | TGTGCCAGCAGTCCGCGACAGACCACTAATGAAAAACTGTTTTTT | CASSPRQTTNEKLFF
TRBJ2-7 | NA | NA | TRBV7-9 | TGTGCCAGCAGCTCCTCAGGATACTCCTACGAGCAGTACTTC | CASSSSGYSYEQYF
TRBJ1-2 | TRBD1 | once | TRBV10-1 | TGCGCCAGCAGCGACAGGGGCTGTGGCTACACCTTC | CASSDRGCGYTF
TRBJ2-5 | NA | NA | TRBV27 | TGTGCCAGCAGTTCCACCAGAATTGGTGAGACCCAGTACTTC | CASSSTRIGETQYF
TRBJ1-3 | NA | NA | TRBV4-1 | TGCGCCAGCAGCGGTCGGCAGCCGCAGGCCTCTGGAAACACCATATATTTT | CASSGRQPQASGNTIYF
TRBJ1-5 | NA | once | TRBV6-2/TRBV6-3 | TGTGCCAGCAGTTACGGGGGCAGGGGAGGCAATCAGCCCCAGCATTTT | CASSYGGRGGNQPQHF
TRBJ2-3 | NA | NA | TRBV14 | TGTGCCAGCAGCCAGTGGAGACTGAGTGATACGCAGTATTTT | CASSQWRLSDTQYF
TRBJ2-3 | TRBD1 | NA | TRBV24-1 | TGTGCCACCAGTGCCACTCTCGGACAGGGAGGAGGCACAGATACGCAGTATTTT | CATSATLGQGGGTDTQYF
TRBJ2-7 | NA | NA | TRBV5-8 | TGTGCCAGCACGCCTCAAGCAGGTGTCTACGAGCAGTACTTC | CASTPQAGVYEQYF
TRBJ1-1 | TRBD1 | NA | TRBV19 | TGTGCCAGTAGTAGGGCAGGGGGCGGTTGGACTGAAGCTTTCTTT | CASSRAGGGWTEAFF
TRBJ2-7 | TRBD2 | NA | TRBV2 | TGTGCCAGCAGTGAAGCTGGTCTAGCGGGCCCTCCCGAGCAGTACTTC | CASSEAGLAGPPEQYF
TRBJ2-3 | TRBD1 | NA | TRBV7-2 | TGTGCCAGCAGCCTGCGGACCCGACAGGGGGGTGATACGCAGTATTTT | CASSLRTRQGGDTQYF
TRBJ2-7 | NA | NA | TRBV29-1 | TGCAGCGCTGGAGGGGACAGCTACGAGCAGTACTTC | CSAGGDSYEQYF
TRBJ2-7 | TRBD2 | NA | TRBV2 | TGTGCCAGCAGTGTTTTACTAGCGGGAGCCGAGCAGTACTTC | CASSVLLAGAEQYF
TRBJ2-7 | TRBD1 | NA | TRBV4-3 | TGCGCCAGCAGCCAAGATGGAAGGGACAGCCGCTACGAGCAGTACTTC | CASSQDGRDSRYEQYF